This is a list of T cell receptor beta chains from one sample in a study of T cell changes during pregnancy in multiple sclerosis. Using immunoSEQ multiplex PCR, the repertoire was profiled, and TCRdb retains in-frame clones only, with some absent. The sample has about 130,000 clones; roughly 95% are singletons. The sample in question was peripheral blood, obtained after pregnancy. Every receptor here comes from a female donor with multiple sclerosis, enrolled in a pregnancy study. The CDR3 runs from the conserved cysteine through the conserved F or W. D genes are given only for firm matches. Rows give clone size only sometimes, using once, few, many, or a class for an expanded clone.

>-|16|TRBV4-3|TRBJ2-1|-
TGCGCCAGCAGCCAGGTCGCGGGCGGAGGGTACAATGAGCAGTTCTTC
CASSQVAGGGYNEQFF
>-|11|TRBV6-1|TRBJ1-5|-
TGTGCCAGCAGGTCGGGGCAGCCCCAGCATTTT
CASRSGQPQHF
>-|13|TRBV5-4|TRBJ2-6|-
TGTGCCAGCTCTTCTGCTGGGGCCAACGTCCTGACTTTC
CASSSAGANVLTF
>-|14|TRBV28|TRBJ1-4|-
TGTGCCAGCAGGCAGGGTGGACGGTTGTTTAAACTGTTTTTT
CASRQGGRLFKLFF
>-|15|TRBV19|TRBJ2-1|TRBD2
TGTGCCAGTAGTCGGAGCGGGAGAAGTGGTAATGAGCAGTTCTTC
CASSRSGRSGNEQFF
>-|15|TRBV2|TRBJ2-1|-
TGTGCCAGCAGCAGTACAGGGGAGGACTACAATGAGCAGTTCTTC
CASSSTGEDYNEQFF
>-|13|TRBV10-3|TRBJ2-1|TRBD2
TGTGCCATCAGTTTCGGGAGGGTGGATGAGCAGTTCTTC
CAISFGRVDEQFF
>-|16|TRBV13|TRBJ2-1|TRBD2
TGTGCCAGCAGCTTAACGGGGGGGGCAGCCTACAATGAGCAGTTCTTC
CASSLTGGAAYNEQFF
>-|15|TRBV13|TRBJ2-7|TRBD1
TGTGCCAGCAGCCAGGGGGGGACAGGGGCCTACGAGCAGTACTTC
CASSQGGTGAYEQYF
>-|18|TRBV7-9|TRBJ2-6|TRBD1
TGTGCCAGCAGCTCCAGGACAGGGGGCTTAACTGGGGCCAACGTCCTGACTTTC
CASSSRTGGLTGANVLTF
>-|14|TRBV6-1|TRBJ2-7|TRBD1
TGTGCCAGCAGTGAAGCACAGACAGGGTTCGAGCAGTACTTC
CASSEAQTGFEQYF
>-|15|TRBV30|TRBJ2-1|-
TGTGCCTGGAGCCGCACAGGGAGAGCGCACAATGAGCAGTTCTTC
CAWSRTGRAHNEQFF
>-|17|TRBV9|TRBJ2-5|TRBD2
TGTGCCAGCAGCGTTTCGGGACTAGCGGGATCGCAAGAGACCCAGTACTTC
CASSVSGLAGSQETQYF
>-|12|TRBV28|TRBJ1-3|-
TGTGCCAGCAGTTGGCTCGAGGCAGCCCTATATTTT
CASSWLEAALYF
>once|11|TRBV19|TRBJ2-3|-
TGTGCCAGTAGTTCCGTCGATACGCAGTATTTT
CASSSVDTQYF
>-|16|TRBV27|TRBJ2-3|TRBD2
TGTGCCAGCAGTTTGTTTAGCGGGAGGTGGGCAGATACGCAGTATTTT
CASSLFSGRWADTQYF
>-|17|TRBV10-3|TRBJ2-5|TRBD1
TGTGCCATCGCTTCACCTCAGGGGGTAAGGATGGAAGAGACCCAGTACTTC
CAIASPQGVRMEETQYF
>-|17|TRBV4-1|TRBJ2-1|TRBD2
TGCGCCAGCAGCCAAGAAGGGGGTCTAGCGGGATATAATGAGCAGTTCTTC
CASSQEGGLAGYNEQFF
>-|15|TRBV7-2|TRBJ2-7|TRBD2
TGTGCCAGCAGCTTAGGGGCGGGAGGGCCCTACGAGCAGTACTTC
CASSLGAGGPYEQYF
>-|14|TRBV6-1|TRBJ1-4|TRBD1
TGTGCCAGCAGCGACAGGGGCACTAATGAAAAACTGTTTTTT
CASSDRGTNEKLFF
>-|15|TRBV6-5|TRBJ2-1|TRBD2
TGTGCCAGCAGTTTGGGACTAGCGGGAGGGCCAGAGCAGTTCTTC
CASSLGLAGGPEQFF
>once|15|TRBV7-6|TRBJ1-1|-
TGTGCCAGCAGCTTAACCATAAACTCGAACACTGAAGCTTTCTTT
CASSLTINSNTEAFF
>-|15|TRBV28|TRBJ1-5|TRBD1
TGTGCCAGCAGTTCCCGACAGGGTGGCAATCAGCCCCAGCATTTT
CASSSRQGGNQPQHF
>-|13|TRBV9|TRBJ1-5|-
TGTGCCAGCAGCGCGGGGTTATCTCAGCCCCAGCATTTT
CASSAGLSQPQHF
>-|16|TRBV2|TRBJ2-5|TRBD2
TGTGCCAGCAGTGGGGGGCTAGCGGGAGGTAGAGAGACCCAGTACTTC
CASSGGLAGGRETQYF
>-|18|TRBV7-9|TRBJ1-1|-
TGTGCCAGCAGATCAGCCATGGGAGGGGGGGGCAGGCGAACTGAAGCTTTCTTT
CASRSAMGGGGRRTEAFF
>-|17|TRBV7-9|TRBJ2-4|TRBD2
TGTGCCAGCAGCTTAGGGACTAGCGGGAGGATAAAAAACATTCAGTACTTC
CASSLGTSGRIKNIQYF
>-|15|TRBV19|TRBJ2-7|TRBD2
TGTGCCAGTAGCCTGACCAGCGGGAGGGCCTACGAGCAGTACTTC
CASSLTSGRAYEQYF
>-|17|TRBV14|TRBJ2-7|-
TGTGCCAGCAGCCAAGGGGGGGTGAGGGGTATCCTCTACGAGCAGTACTTC
CASSQGGVRGILYEQYF
>-|13|TRBV10-3|TRBJ2-7|-
TGTGCCATCAGTGATCGGGATCCCTACGAGCAGTACTTC
CAISDRDPYEQYF
>-|15|TRBV18|TRBJ1-4|-
TGTGCCAGCTCACCCGGACTCTCTTGGGGTGAAAAACTGTTTTTT
CASSPGLSWGEKLFF
>-|13|TRBV6-1|TRBJ1-2|-
TGTGCCAGCAGTGGACCGACAGACTATGGCTACACCTTC
CASSGPTDYGYTF
>-|17|TRBV7-2|TRBJ2-7|TRBD1
TGTGCCAGCAGCTTAGGATCTGGGCAGGGGGTTCACTACGAGCAGTACTTC
CASSLGSGQGVHYEQYF
>-|12|TRBV7-9|TRBJ1-5|-
TGTGCCAGCAGCGCACGGGATCAGCCCCAGCATTTT
CASSARDQPQHF
>-|15|TRBV7-2|TRBJ2-2|-
TGTGCCAGCACCCGAGTCCAGGGGCCAACCGGGGAGCTGTTTTTT
CASTRVQGPTGELFF
>-|15|TRBV5-1|TRBJ2-2|TRBD1
TGCGCCAGCAGCCGGGACAGCCAACCCACCGGGGAGCTGTTTTTT
CASSRDSQPTGELFF
>-|13|TRBV5-6|TRBJ1-1|-
TGTGCCAGCAGCTTGTTCAGGGGATCGCCGGCTTTCTTT
CASSLFRGSPAFF
>-|16|TRBV28|TRBJ2-1|-
TGTGCCAGCAGTTCGGACTACCAGGGTGCATACAATGAGCAGTTCTTC
CASSSDYQGAYNEQFF
>once|15|TRBV19|TRBJ2-1|TRBD2
TGTGCCAGTAGGCTGGGACTAGCGGGAGAGAATGAGCAGTTCTTC
CASRLGLAGENEQFF
>-|15|TRBV29-1|TRBJ1-1|TRBD1
TGCAGCGTTGAAGGTGCCAGGGGGCCCAACACTGAAGCTTTCTTT
CSVEGARGPNTEAFF
>-|17|TRBV29-1|TRBJ2-3|TRBD2
TGCAGCGTTTTACTAGCGGGAGAGACCACTAGCACAGATACGCAGTATTTT
CSVLLAGETTSTDTQYF
>-|17|TRBV27|TRBJ2-1|TRBD2
TGTGCCAGCAGTTTATGGCACACTAGCGGACAATACAATGAGCAGTTCTTC
CASSLWHTSGQYNEQFF